Below, 29 T cell receptor beta chains from the same sample are listed, as sequenced in a study of OX40 agonist ivuxolimab in advanced cancers. Using immunoSEQ multiplex PCR, the repertoire was profiled, and TCRdb retains in-frame clones only, with some absent. The repertoire holds about 35,000 clones, with 65% to 80% as singletons. The sample consisted of CD4+ or CD8+ T cells sorted from blood, taken in a trial of the OX40 agonist ivuxolimab. These receptors were obtained from an adult with an advanced solid tumor such as melanoma, head and neck, liver or kidney cancer.

The chain couples TRBV18 to TRBJ1-1; D gene ambiguous. There are 16 residues in the CDR3. The germline CDR1 and CDR2 sequences are KGHSH and LQKENI. Trimming pared 5 bases from V and 8 bases from J, leaving 24 bases between. The CDR3, as DNA: TGTGCCAGCTCATTGTCCCCGGAGCGGCTGAAGATAGAAGCTTTCTTT. Translation gives CASSLSPERLKIEAFF.

The chain employs TRBV29-1 and TRBJ2-1, with D perhaps matching TRBD2 (6 bases). Trimming took 6 bases from V and 16 from J, leaving 22 bases between them. Germline CDR1 SQVTM, CDR2 ANQGSEA. The CDR3 length is 12 residues. CDR3 bases: TGCAGCGTCAACCCGGCCGCGGGGCCGGGATTCTTC. Translating gives CSVNPAAGPGFF.

The chain has TRBV10-3 and TRBJ2-7, with 9 bases matching TRBD2. V lost 5 bases to trimming and J lost 4 bases; unmatched junction nucleotides: 9. The CDR3 contains 15 residues. Germline lookup yields CDR1 ENHRY and CDR2 SYGVKD. CDR3 sequence reads: CAISWVSGSQYEQYF. The CDR3 coding sequence is TGTGCCATCAGTTGGGTTAGCGGGAGTCAGTACGAGCAGTACTTC.

This clone was counted between two and nine times. CDR3 region: CATSMTGSLSNQPQHF. The CDR3 region has the DNA TGTGCCACCAGCATGACAGGGTCCTTATCTAATCAGCCCCAGCATTTT. This chain links TRBV15 with TRBJ1-5; 7 bases fit TRBD1. This CDR3 is built from 16 residues. J lost 4 bases, V lost 4 bases, and 10 bases had no gene match. From germline, CDR1 is LNHNV and CDR2 YYDKDF (reference sequence).

The chain is built from TRBV6-1 and TRBJ1-6; 9 bases align to TRBD1. The CDR3 has 18 residues. Germline V CDR1 and CDR2: MNHNS, SASEGT. V lost 4 bases to trimming and J lost 0 bases; unmatched junction nucleotides: 7. DNA of the CDR3: TGTGCCAGCAGTGGAAGCGGGACAGGGAGCTCCTATAATTCACCCCTCCACTTT. Protein: CASSGSGTGSSYNSPLHF.

This clone has more than one count but fewer than ten. This rearrangement joins TRBV7-3 to TRBJ2-1; 7 bases line up with TRBD2. CDR3 length equals 17 residues. Germline V CDR1 and CDR2: SGHTA, FQGTGA. Trimming at V came to 4 bases and at J to 0 bases, leaving 9 bases not matched to a gene. The CDR3 DNA reads as TGTGCCAGCAGCTCAGAACCGGGACTAAGCTCCTACAATGAGCAGTTCTTC. It encodes CASSSEPGLSSYNEQFF.

J is TRBJ2-7 and V is TRBV6-6, with 8 nucleotides matching TRBD1. V gave up 5 bases and J gave up 2 bases; unmatched junction bases: 5. From germline, CDR1 is MNHNY and CDR2 SVGAGI (reference sequence). There are 14 residues in the CDR3. In nucleotides, the CDR3 is TGTGCCAGCAGTAATGACAGGGGCCCCTACGAGCAGTACTTC. Its translation: CASSNDRGPYEQYF.

The chain joins TRBV28 to TRBJ2-7, with 8 bases matching TRBD1. The CDR3 covers 13 residues. Germline CDR1 MDHEN, CDR2 SYDVKM. With V trimmed by 6 bases and J by 6 bases, 7 bases remained unmatched. CDR3 sequence reads: CASSSGGSGEQYF. CDR3 bases: TGTGCCAGCAGCTCAGGGGGCTCTGGCGAGCAGTACTTC.

The chain employs TRBV19 and TRBJ2-5; D gene unclear. The CDR3 loop spans 13 amino acids. V was shortened by 3 bases and J by 2 bases, with 7 bases between the two germline ends. Germline CDR1 and CDR2: LNHDA and SQIVND (reference sequence). The DNA of the CDR3 is TGTGCCAGTAGTATCGCAGGACAAGAGACCCAGTACTTC. It is translated as CASSIAGQETQYF.

This sequence joins TRBV29-1 and TRBJ2-3; possible D gene TRBD1, 5 bases. CDR1 is SQVTM and CDR2 is ANQGSEA in the germline V gene. CDR3 length: 17 amino acids. V was trimmed by 4 bases and J by 1 base, leaving 21 bases between them. For the CDR3, the DNA is TGCAGCGTTGTGTCGGAGCAGGGCGGAAGGGGCACAGATACGCAGTATTTT. Its translation: CSVVSEQGGRGTDTQYF.

The CDR3, as DNA: TGCGCCAGCAGCGCGCTCTCGACAGGGGGCGGCACTGAAGCTTTCTTT. It specifies CASSALSTGGGTEAFF. The rearrangement joins TRBV5-1 to TRBJ1-1; TRBD1 agrees at 10 bases. Trimming removed 4 bases from V and 4 bases from J; junction bases left unmatched: 10. The germline gives CDR1 SGHRS, CDR2 YFSETQ. The CDR3 consists of 16 residues.

This clone was detected only a few times. J is TRBJ2-1 and V is TRBV2, with 9 bases that match TRBD2. The CDR3 contains 16 residues. Germline-derived CDR1 and CDR2 are SNHLY and FYNNEI. V was clipped by 6 bases and J by 0 bases; unmatched bases: 6. CDR3 sequence: CASRAFSGGSYNEQFF. The CDR3, as DNA: TGTGCCAGCAGGGCCTTTAGCGGGGGCTCCTACAATGAGCAGTTCTTC.

The J gene is TRBJ2-1, the V gene TRBV7-9; no definite D call. Trimming pared 1 base from V and 0 bases from J, leaving 10 bases between. The CDR3 sequence is 16 residues long. The germline gives CDR1 SEHNR, CDR2 FQNEAQ (reference sequence). DNA for the CDR3: TGTGCCAGCAGCTTAGACCGAAGCAGCTCCTACAATGAGCAGTTCTTC. Its translation is CASSLDRSSSYNEQFF. The variable domain in full, completed from reference TRBV7-9 and TRBJ2-1, reads DTGVSQNPRHKITKRGQNVTFRCDPISEHNRLYWYRQTLGQGPEFLTYFQNEAQLEKSRLLSDRFSAERPKGSFSTLEIQRTEQGDSAMYLCASSLDRSSSYNEQFFGPGTRLTVL.

The chain couples TRBV11-2 to TRBJ2-3; D remains ambiguous. This CDR3 is 14 amino acids long. Trimming cost V 5 bases and J 0 bases, with 9 bases left between them. The germline gives CDR1 SGHAT, CDR2 FQNNGV. CDR3 sequence (DNA): TGTGCCAGCAGCCCGACAAGAAGCACAGATACGCAGTATTTT. Translated, it gives CASSPTRSTDTQYF.

The V gene is TRBV4-2, the J gene TRBJ1-2, with 10 positions matching TRBD1. CDR3 length: 12 amino acids. V gave up 5 bases and J gave up 10 bases; unmatched junction bases: 4. CDR1 is LGHNA and CDR2 is YNFKEQ in the germline V gene. The CDR3: CASSGQGVFYTF. In DNA, the CDR3 is TGTGCCAGCAGCGGACAGGGGGTTTTCTACACCTTC.

The V and J genes are TRBV30 and TRBJ2-5; D possibly corresponds to TRBD1 (7 bases). The J call may not be correct, given that the DNA end is closer to TRBJ2-7. In germline, CDR1 is GTSNPN, CDR2 SVGIG (reference sequence). The CDR3 has 14 residues. The CDR3 loop is CAWSVGGGGYEQYF. The CDR3 DNA reads as TGTGCCTGGAGTGTAGGAGGGGGCGGCTACGAGCAGTACTTC.

V gene TRBV5-6 combines with J gene TRBJ2-2; TRBD1 matches 8 bases. CDR1 is SGHDT, CDR2 YYEEEE, per germline. V lost 4 bases and J lost 5; bases outside the gene matches: 7. The CDR3 is 15 residues long. CDR3 region: CASSPRTGFTGELFF. Written as DNA, the CDR3 is TGTGCCAGCAGCCCTCGGACAGGGTTTACCGGGGAGCTGTTTTTT. The full variable domain, in which reference TRBV5-6 and TRBJ2-2 provide the parts outside the CDR3, is DAGVTQSPTHLIKTRGQQVTLRCSPKSGHDTVSWYQQALGQGPQFIFQYYEEEERQRGNFPDRFSGHQFPNYSSELNVNALLLGDSALYLCASSPRTGFTGELFFGEGSRLTVL.

V is TRBV4-1 and J is TRBJ2-5; D perhaps matches TRBD2 (5 bases). Germline loops: CDR1 MGHRA, CDR2 YSYEKL. The CDR3 is 14 amino acids. Trimming removed 6 bases from V and 2 bases from J, with 13 bases in between. The CDR3 DNA is TGCGCCAGCAGTAAGGGAGTGAATCAAGAGACCCAGTACTTC. Translation: CASSKGVNQETQYF.

The chain employs TRBV18 and TRBJ2-3; 9 positions match TRBD1. Germline V gene sequence: CDR1 KGHSH, CDR2 LQKENI. Trimming at V came to 1 base and at J to 3 bases, leaving 5 bases not matched to a gene. The CDR3 contains 16 residues. This chain's CDR3 is CASSPQGTGMTDTQYF. The DNA of the CDR3 is TGTGCCAGCTCACCACAGGGGACAGGGATGACAGATACGCAGTATTTT.

J is TRBJ2-7 and V is TRBV5-1, with 9 bases lining up with TRBD1. Trimming removed 4 bases from V and 2 bases from J; junction bases left unmatched: 7. There are 15 residues in the CDR3. Looked up from germline, CDR1 is SGHRS and CDR2 is YFSETQ. CDR3 protein: CASSPVQGATYEQYF. The CDR3 DNA follows: TGCGCCAGCAGCCCCGTACAGGGGGCGACCTACGAGCAGTACTTC.

This chain uses TRBV7-9 with TRBJ1-1, with a possible D match to TRBD1 (6 bases). Germline V gene lookup returns CDR1 SEHNR and CDR2 FQNEAQ (reference sequence). The CDR3 runs 13 residues. Trimming took 6 bases from V and 1 from J, leaving 9 bases between them. The CDR3 DNA reads as TGTGCCAGCAGTGAGGGGGGGAACACTGAAGCTTTCTTT. This sequence encodes CASSEGGNTEAFF.

The rearrangement joins TRBV5-1 to TRBJ1-6; no clear D gene. The CDR3 loop spans 15 amino acids. Germline lookup yields CDR1 SGHRS and CDR2 YFSETQ. The germline V and J ends were trimmed by 4 bases and 7 bases, with 15 bases remaining between them. The CDR3 DNA sequence: TGCGCCAGCAGCCAGGTTGACGGGCGAAATTCACCCCTCCACTTT. This gives the protein CASSQVDGRNSPLHF.

Worth noting for this clone: One junction end disagrees with the germline gene, perhaps due to a read error. CDR3 amino acids: CAISPDSHEQYF. CDR3 nucleotide sequence: TGTGCCATCAGCCCGGACTCCCACGAGCAGTACTTC. V and J are TRBV10-3 and TRBJ2-7; D might be TRBD2 (5 bases). The germline gives CDR1 ENHRY, CDR2 SYGVKD. The CDR3 consists of 12 residues.

The V and J genes are TRBV9 and TRBJ2-7; D uncertain. The CDR3 has 14 amino acids. Germline V gene sequence: CDR1 SGDLS, CDR2 YYNGEE. V dropped 4 bases and J dropped 2 bases, with 13 bases sitting between them. CDR3: CASSPSLGAYEQYF. Here the CDR3 DNA reads TGTGCCAGCAGCCCATCCCTCGGAGCCTACGAGCAGTACTTC.

This rearrangement joins TRBV7-3 to TRBJ1-1; no reliable D call. CDR3 size: 13 residues. V lost 6 bases and J 4 bases, leaving 12 bases between the germline ends. Germline assignment: CDR1 SGHTA and CDR2 FQGTGA. Here the CDR3 DNA reads TGTGCCAGCAGTTACGGCCCCAGCACTGAAGCTTTCTTT. Amino acid sequence: CASSYGPSTEAFF.

This chain connects TRBV23-1 to TRBJ2-5; 9 bases align to TRBD2. Being an ORF, TRBV23-1 has a function that is uncertain. The CDR3 runs to 12 residues. Unmatched junction bases numbered 0, after V lost 5 bases and J lost 5 bases. Written as DNA, the CDR3 is TGCGCCAGCAGTAGCGGGGGGGAGACCCAGTACTTC. Translated: CASSSGGETQYF.

The chain uses TRBV9 and TRBJ1-2; 10 bases are a match to TRBD1. The CDR3 consists of 17 residues. Trimming at V came to 0 bases and at J to 5 bases, leaving 10 bases not matched to a gene. Germline V gene sequence: CDR1 SGDLS, CDR2 YYNGEE. This CDR3 is CASSVEGQGVPGYGYTF. DNA for the CDR3: TGTGCCAGCAGCGTAGAAGGACAGGGGGTGCCCGGATATGGCTACACCTTC. The full variable domain, its missing parts supplied by reference TRBV9 and TRBJ1-2, is DSGVTQTPKHLITATGQRVTLRCSPRSGDLSVYWYQQSLDQGLQFLIQYYNGEERAKGNILERFSAQQFPDLHSELNLSSLELGDSALYFCASSVEGQGVPGYGYTFGSGTRLTVV.

The CDR3 protein is CASSLAGGRTDTQYF. CDR3 coding DNA: TGTGCCAGCAGCTTGGCGGGGGGCCGCACAGATACGCAGTATTTT. This chain links TRBV5-6 with TRBJ2-3; tentative D call: TRBD2 (7 bases). Germline V gene lookup returns CDR1 SGHDT and CDR2 YYEEEE. The CDR3 spans 15 residues. V shed 0 bases and J shed 1 base, with 9 bases lying between them.

The CDR3 reads CASSSTGRGVNTEAFF. Here the CDR3 DNA reads TGTGCCAGCAGCTCAACGGGACGGGGAGTGAACACTGAAGCTTTCTTT. The V gene is TRBV7-3, the J gene TRBJ1-1; possibly TRBD1 for D (5 bases). The V gene's germline CDR1 is SGHTA and CDR2 FQGTGA. The CDR3 is made up of 16 amino acids. V was pared by 4 bases and J by 0 bases, with 15 bases between.